The clone carrying this TCR beta chain appeared many times. What it binds is unknown. This specimen belongs to a study of response to subunit inactivated influenza vaccine. Study-level points and caveats: The authors suggested that few new T cells are recruited per seasonal influenza vaccination.

Via MiXCR, TCRdb re-called the RT-PCR reads, giving one row per CDR3 protein. The sample carries about 520,000 distinct CDR3 sequences, around 7.9% recorded once. The CDR3 extends over 13 amino acids. Trimming removed 5 bases at V and 6 bases at J, with 14 bases between. The germline V gene has CDR1 MNHNS and CDR2 SASEGT. This chain uses TRBV6-1 with TRBJ2-7, with D possibly being TRBD1 (6 bases). The clonotype originates from a man aged 45 to 70 who received an inactivated influenza vaccine. The specimen comprised PBMCs from blood, sampled roughly 24 months after vaccination. The CDR3 DNA follows: TGTGCCAGCAGTACCCGGGACACCGGCGAGCAGTACTTC. This encodes CASSTRDTGEQYF.